The TCR beta chain described here comes from a study of blood T cell repertoires in COVID-19. The V end was cut by 3 bases, the J end by 3 bases, with 15 bases between. This CDR3 is 15 amino acids long. Germline V gene lookup returns CDR1 SNHLY and CDR2 FYNNEI. Data came from immunoSEQ multiplex PCR; TCRdb stores just in-frame clones and leaves some out. The sample holds around 100,000 clones, around four fifths seen once. This TCR was recovered from a man aged 60-69 years with acute or convalescent COVID-19. Sequences were obtained from peripheral blood. This chain links TRBV2 with TRBJ2-7; a weak D match, TRBD1 (6 bases). CDR3 sequence (DNA): TGTGCCAGCAGTGATAACAGGGCAGCGAACTACGAGCAGTACTTC. It yields the protein CASSDNRAANYEQYF.